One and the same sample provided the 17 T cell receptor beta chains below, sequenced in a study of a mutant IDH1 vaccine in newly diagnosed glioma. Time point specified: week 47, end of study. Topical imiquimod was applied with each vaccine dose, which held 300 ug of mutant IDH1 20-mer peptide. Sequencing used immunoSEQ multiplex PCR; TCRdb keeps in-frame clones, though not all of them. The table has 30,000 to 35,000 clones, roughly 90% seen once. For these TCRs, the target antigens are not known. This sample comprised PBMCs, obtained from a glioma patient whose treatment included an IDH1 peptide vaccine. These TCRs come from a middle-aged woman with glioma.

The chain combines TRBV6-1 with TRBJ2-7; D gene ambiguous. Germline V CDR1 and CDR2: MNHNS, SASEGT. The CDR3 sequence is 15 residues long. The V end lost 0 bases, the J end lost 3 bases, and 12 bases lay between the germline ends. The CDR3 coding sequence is TGTGCCAGCAGTGAAGCCGGGCCAGGCAACTACGAGCAGTACTTC. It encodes CASSEAGPGNYEQYF.

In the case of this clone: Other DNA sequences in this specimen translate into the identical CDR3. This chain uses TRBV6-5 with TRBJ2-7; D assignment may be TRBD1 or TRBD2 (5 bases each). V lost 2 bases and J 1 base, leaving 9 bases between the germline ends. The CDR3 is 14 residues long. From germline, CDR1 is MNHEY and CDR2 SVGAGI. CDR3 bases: TGTGCCAGCAGTTACGGGGGAAGGTCCTACGAGCAGTACTTC. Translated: CASSYGGRSYEQYF.

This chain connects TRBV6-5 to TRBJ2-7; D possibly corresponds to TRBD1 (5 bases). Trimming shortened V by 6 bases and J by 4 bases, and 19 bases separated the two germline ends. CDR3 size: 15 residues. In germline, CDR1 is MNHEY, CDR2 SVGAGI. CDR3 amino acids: CASSRGQPSLYEQYF. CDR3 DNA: TGTGCCAGCAGCCGAGGACAACCCTCCCTTTACGAGCAGTACTTC.

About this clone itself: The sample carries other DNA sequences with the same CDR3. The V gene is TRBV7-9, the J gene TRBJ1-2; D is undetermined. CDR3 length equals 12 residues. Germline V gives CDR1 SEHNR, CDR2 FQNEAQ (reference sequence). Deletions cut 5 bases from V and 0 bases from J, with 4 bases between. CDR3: CASSRANYGYTF. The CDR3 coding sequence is TGTGCCAGCAGCCGTGCTAACTATGGCTACACCTTC.

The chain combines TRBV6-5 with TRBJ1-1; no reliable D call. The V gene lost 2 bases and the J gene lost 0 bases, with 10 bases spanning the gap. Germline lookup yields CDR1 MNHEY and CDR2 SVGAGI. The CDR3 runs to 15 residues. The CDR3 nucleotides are TGTGCCAGCAGTTACGGGGTCAGACTGAACACTGAAGCTTTCTTT. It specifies CASSYGVRLNTEAFF.

CDR3 residues: CASSRGQNFNSPLHF. In DNA, the CDR3 is TGTGCCAGCAGCCGCGGACAGAACTTTAATTCACCCCTCCACTTT. This chain links TRBV6-5 with TRBJ1-6, with D possibly being TRBD1 (6 bases). Germline V gives CDR1 MNHEY, CDR2 SVGAGI. V lost 6 bases to trimming and J lost 6 bases, with 15 bases between them. The CDR3 covers 15 residues.

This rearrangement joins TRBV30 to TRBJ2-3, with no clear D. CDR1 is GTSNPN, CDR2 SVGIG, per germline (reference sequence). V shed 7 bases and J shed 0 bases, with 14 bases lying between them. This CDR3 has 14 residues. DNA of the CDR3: TGTGCCTTTAGCTCCGGAAGCAGCACAGATACGCAGTATTTT. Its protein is CAFSSGSSTDTQYF. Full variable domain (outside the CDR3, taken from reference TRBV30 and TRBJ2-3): SQTIHQWPATLVQPVGSPLSLECTVEGTSNPNLYWYRQAAGRGLQLLFYSVGIGQISSEVPQNLSASRPQDRQFILSSKKLLLSDSGFYLCAFSSGSSTDTQYFGPGTRLTVL.

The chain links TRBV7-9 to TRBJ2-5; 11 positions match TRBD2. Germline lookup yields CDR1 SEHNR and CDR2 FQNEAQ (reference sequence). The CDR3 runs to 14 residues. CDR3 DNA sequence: TGTGGAACCCAGCTAGCGGGAGGAGGTGAGACCCAGTACTTC. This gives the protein CGTQLAGGGETQYF.

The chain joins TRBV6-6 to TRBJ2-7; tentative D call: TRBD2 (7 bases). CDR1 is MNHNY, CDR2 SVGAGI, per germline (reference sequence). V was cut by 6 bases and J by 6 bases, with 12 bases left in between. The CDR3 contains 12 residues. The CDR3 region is CASRHAGAEQYF. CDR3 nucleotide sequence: TGTGCCAGCAGGCACGCGGGGGCCGAGCAGTACTTC.

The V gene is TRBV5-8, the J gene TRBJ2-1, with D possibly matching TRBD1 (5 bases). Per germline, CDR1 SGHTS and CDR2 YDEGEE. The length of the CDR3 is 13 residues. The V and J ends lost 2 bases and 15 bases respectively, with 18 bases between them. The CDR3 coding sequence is TGTGCCAGCAGCTTTGTTCACCAGGGTCCCCCGTTCTTC. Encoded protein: CASSFVHQGPPFF.

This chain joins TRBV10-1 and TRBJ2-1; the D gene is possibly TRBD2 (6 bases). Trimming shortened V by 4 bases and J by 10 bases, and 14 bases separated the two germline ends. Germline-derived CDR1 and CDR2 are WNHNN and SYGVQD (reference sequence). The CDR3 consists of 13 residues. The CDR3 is CASSATLATEQFF. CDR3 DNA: TGCGCCAGCAGTGCGACCCTAGCGACGGAGCAGTTCTTC.

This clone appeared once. CDR3 loop: CAWSDGRVYEQYF. The CDR3 bases are TGTGCCTGGAGTGACGGGAGGGTCTACGAGCAGTACTTC. V and J are TRBV30 and TRBJ2-7, with 8 positions matching TRBD2. V was clipped by 1 base and J by 3 bases; unmatched bases: 2. The CDR3 has 13 residues. The germline gives CDR1 GTSNPN, CDR2 SVGIG (reference sequence). The full variable domain, with the rest looked up from reference TRBV30 and TRBJ2-7, is SQTIHQWPATLVQPVGSPLSLECTVEGTSNPNLYWYRQAAGRGLQLLFYSVGIGQISSEVPQNLSASRPQDRQFILSSKKLLLSDSGFYLCAWSDGRVYEQYFGPGTRLTVT.

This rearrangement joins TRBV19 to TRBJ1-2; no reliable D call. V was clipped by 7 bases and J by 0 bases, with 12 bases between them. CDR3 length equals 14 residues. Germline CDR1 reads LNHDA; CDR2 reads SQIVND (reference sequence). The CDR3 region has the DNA TGTGCCAGTAACCGACGCGATCCTAACTATGGCTACACCTTC. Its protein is CASNRRDPNYGYTF.

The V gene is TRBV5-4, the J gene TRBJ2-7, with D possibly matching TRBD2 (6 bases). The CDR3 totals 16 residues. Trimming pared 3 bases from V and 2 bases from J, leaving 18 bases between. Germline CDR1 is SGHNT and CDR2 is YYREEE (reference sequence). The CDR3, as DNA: TGTGCCAGCAGCTCCCTGGCGGCTAGCGACACCTACGAGCAGTACTTC. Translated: CASSSLAASDTYEQYF.

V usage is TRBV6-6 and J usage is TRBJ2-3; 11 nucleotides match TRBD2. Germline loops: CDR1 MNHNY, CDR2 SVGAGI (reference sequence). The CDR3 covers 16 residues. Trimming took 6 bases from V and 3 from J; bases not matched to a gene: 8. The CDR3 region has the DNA TGTGCCAGCAGCCGTAGCGGGGGGGCCGTAACAGATACGCAGTATTTT. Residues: CASSRSGGAVTDTQYF.

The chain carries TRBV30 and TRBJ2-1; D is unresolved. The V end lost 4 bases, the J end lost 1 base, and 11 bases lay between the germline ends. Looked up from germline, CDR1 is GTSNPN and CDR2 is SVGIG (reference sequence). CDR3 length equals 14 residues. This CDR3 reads CAWKAGQSYNEQFF. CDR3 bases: TGTGCCTGGAAGGCAGGCCAATCCTACAATGAGCAGTTCTTC. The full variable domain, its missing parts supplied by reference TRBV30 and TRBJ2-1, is SQTIHQWPATLVQPVGSPLSLECTVEGTSNPNLYWYRQAAGRGLQLLFYSVGIGQISSEVPQNLSASRPQDRQFILSSKKLLLSDSGFYLCAWKAGQSYNEQFFGPGTRLTVL.

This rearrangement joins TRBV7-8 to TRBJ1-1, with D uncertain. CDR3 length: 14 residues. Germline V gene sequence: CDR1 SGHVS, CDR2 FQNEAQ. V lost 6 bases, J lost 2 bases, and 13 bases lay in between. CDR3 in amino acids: CASSFNTVNTEAFF. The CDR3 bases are TGTGCCAGCAGTTTTAATACGGTCAACACTGAAGCTTTCTTT.